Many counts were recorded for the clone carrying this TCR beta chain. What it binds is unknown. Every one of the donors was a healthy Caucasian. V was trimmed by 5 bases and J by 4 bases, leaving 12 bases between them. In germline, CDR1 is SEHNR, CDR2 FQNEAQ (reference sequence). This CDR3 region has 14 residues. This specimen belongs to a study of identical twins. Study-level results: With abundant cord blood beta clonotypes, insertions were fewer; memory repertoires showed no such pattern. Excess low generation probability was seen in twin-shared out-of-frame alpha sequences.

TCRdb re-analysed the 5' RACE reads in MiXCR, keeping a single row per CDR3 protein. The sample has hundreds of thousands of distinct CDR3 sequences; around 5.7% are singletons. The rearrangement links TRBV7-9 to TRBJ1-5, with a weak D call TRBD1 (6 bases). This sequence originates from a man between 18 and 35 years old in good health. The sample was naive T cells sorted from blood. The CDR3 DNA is TGTGCCAGCAGCAACGACAGGTTGAATCAGCCCCAGCATTTT. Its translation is CASSNDRLNQPQHF.